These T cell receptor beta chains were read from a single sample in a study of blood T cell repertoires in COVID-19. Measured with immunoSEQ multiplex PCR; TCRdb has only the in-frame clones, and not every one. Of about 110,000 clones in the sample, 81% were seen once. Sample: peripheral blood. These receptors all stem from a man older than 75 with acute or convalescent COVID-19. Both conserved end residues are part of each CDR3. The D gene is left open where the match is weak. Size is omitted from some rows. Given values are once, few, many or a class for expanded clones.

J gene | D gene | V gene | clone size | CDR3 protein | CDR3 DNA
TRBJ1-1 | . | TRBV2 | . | CASKGDFSSTEAFF | TGTGCCAGCAAAGGGGATTTCTCAAGCACTGAAGCTTTCTTT
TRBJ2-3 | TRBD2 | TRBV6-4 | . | CASSVTSGTSTDTQYF | TGTGCCAGCAGTGTCACTAGCGGTACTAGCACAGATACGCAGTATTTT
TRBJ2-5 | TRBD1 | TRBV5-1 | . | CASSAVPGQYQETQYF | TGCGCCAGCAGCGCCGTCCCGGGACAGTACCAAGAGACCCAGTACTTC
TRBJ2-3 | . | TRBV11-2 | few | CASSLGPTKSDTQYF | TGTGCCAGCAGCTTAGGGCCGACTAAATCAGATACGCAGTATTTT
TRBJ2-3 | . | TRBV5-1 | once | CASSLSTASTDTQYF | TGCGCCAGCAGCTTGTCGACAGCAAGCACAGATACGCAGTATTTT
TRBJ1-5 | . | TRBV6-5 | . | CASSSLPSSNQPQHF | TGTGCCAGCAGTTCCCTCCCTAGTAGCAATCAGCCCCAGCATTTT
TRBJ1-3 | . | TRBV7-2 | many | CASSAGISGNTIYF | TGTGCCAGCAGCGCAGGGATTTCTGGAAACACCATATATTTT
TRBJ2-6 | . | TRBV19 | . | CASTIREAGANVLTF | TGTGCCAGCACTATCAGGGAGGCTGGGGCCAACGTCCTGACTTTC
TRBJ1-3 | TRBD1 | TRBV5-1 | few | CASSYGTGPSSGNTIYF | TGCGCCAGCAGTTACGGGACAGGACCTAGCTCTGGAAACACCATATATTTT
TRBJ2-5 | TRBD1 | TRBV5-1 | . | CASSLPQGRGETQYF | TGCGCCAGCAGCTTGCCACAGGGGAGAGGGGAGACCCAGTACTTC
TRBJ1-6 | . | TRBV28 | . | CASSPLAFTLHF | TGTGCCAGCAGTCCCCTAGCCTTCACCCTCCACTTT
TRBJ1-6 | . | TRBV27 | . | CASSVGSYNSPLHF | TGTGCCAGCAGTGTCGGCTCCTATAATTCACCCCTCCACTTT
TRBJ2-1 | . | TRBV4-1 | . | CASSQRDYNEQFF | TGCGCCAGCAGCCAACGGGACTACAATGAGCAGTTCTTC
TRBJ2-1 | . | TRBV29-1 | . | CSVARDSGNEQFF | TGCAGCGTTGCGAGAGACAGTGGGAATGAGCAGTTCTTC
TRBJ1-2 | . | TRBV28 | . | CASSYSQGGRGYGYTF | TGTGCCAGCAGCTATTCTCAGGGTGGGCGGGGCTATGGCTACACCTTC
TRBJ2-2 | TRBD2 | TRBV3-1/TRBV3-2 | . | CASTPWGGAGELFF | TGTGCCAGCACGCCTTGGGGGGGAGCCGGGGAGCTGTTTTTT
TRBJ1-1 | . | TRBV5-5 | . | CASSLAPTGLNTEAFF | TGTGCCAGCAGCTTGGCCCCCACAGGGCTGAACACTGAAGCTTTCTTT
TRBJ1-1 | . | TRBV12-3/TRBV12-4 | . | CASSLHKNTEAFF | TGTGCCAGCAGTTTACACAAGAACACTGAAGCTTTCTTT
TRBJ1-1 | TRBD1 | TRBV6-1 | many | CASSDYRGNTEAFF | TGTGCCAGCAGTGATTACAGGGGGAACACTGAAGCTTTCTTT
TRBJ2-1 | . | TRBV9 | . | CASSVVSSPGYNEQFF | TGTGCCAGCAGCGTAGTTAGCTCCCCAGGGTACAATGAGCAGTTCTTC
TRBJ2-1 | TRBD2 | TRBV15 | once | CATSKKAGGNYNEQFF | TGTGCCACCAGCAAAAAAGCGGGAGGAAACTACAATGAGCAGTTCTTC
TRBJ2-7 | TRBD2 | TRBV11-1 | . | CASSSPASGIGNEQYF | TGTGCCAGCAGCTCCCCAGCTAGCGGGATTGGTAACGAGCAGTACTTC
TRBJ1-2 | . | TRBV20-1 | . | CSASSGVYGYTF | TGCAGTGCTAGTTCAGGGGTCTATGGCTACACCTTC
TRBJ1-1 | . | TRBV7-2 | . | CASSLDPGTEAFF | TGTGCCAGCAGCTTAGATCCGGGAACTGAAGCTTTCTTT
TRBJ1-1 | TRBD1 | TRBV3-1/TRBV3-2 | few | CASSRTGTGYTEAFF | TGTGCCAGCAGCCGGACCGGGACAGGGTACACTGAAGCTTTCTTT
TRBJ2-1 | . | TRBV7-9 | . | CASSATGTYNEQFF | TGTGCCAGCAGCGCGACGGGTACCTACAATGAGCAGTTCTTC
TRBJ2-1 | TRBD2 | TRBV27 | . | CASTPNKGLAGNEQFF | TGTGCCAGCACCCCCAACAAAGGCCTAGCGGGGAATGAGCAGTTCTTC
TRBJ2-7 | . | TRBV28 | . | CASSFGGSYEQYF | TGTGCCAGCAGTTTTGGCGGCTCCTACGAGCAGTACTTC
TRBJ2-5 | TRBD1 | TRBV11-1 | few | CASSLGPGGTQYF | TGTGCCAGCAGCTTAGGGCCAGGGGGAACCCAGTACTTC
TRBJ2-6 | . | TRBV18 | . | CASSQVAGANVLTF | TGTGCCAGCTCCCAGGTCGCTGGGGCCAACGTCCTGACTTTC
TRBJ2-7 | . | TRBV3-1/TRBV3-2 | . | CASSQYETFNEQYF | TGTGCCAGCAGCCAATATGAGACTTTCAACGAGCAGTACTTC
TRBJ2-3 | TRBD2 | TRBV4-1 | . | CASSQASASGSTDTQYF | TGCGCCAGCAGCCAAGCTTCGGCTAGCGGAAGCACAGATACGCAGTATTTT
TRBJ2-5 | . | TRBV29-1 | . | CSVATGYETQYF | TGCAGCGTCGCCACAGGGTACGAGACCCAGTACTTC
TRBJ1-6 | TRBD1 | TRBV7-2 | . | CASSSRQGYNSPLHF | TGTGCCAGCAGCTCCCGACAGGGGTATAATTCACCCCTCCACTTT
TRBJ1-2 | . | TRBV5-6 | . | CASSLEGPGGYGRGYTF | TGTGCCAGCAGCTTGGAAGGTCCGGGAGGCTATGGGAGAGGCTACACCTTC
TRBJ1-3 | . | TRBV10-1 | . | CATSKGAYSGNTIYF | TGCGCCACGTCGAAAGGAGCCTACTCTGGAAACACCATATATTTT